These 29 T cell receptor beta chains share one sample of origin, sequenced in a study of OX40 agonist ivuxolimab in advanced cancers. Data came from immunoSEQ multiplex PCR; TCRdb stores just in-frame clones and leaves some out. This table has about 77,000 clones, around four fifths appearing once. Source: CD4+ or CD8+ T cells sorted from blood, taken in a trial of the OX40 agonist ivuxolimab. The receptors here all came from an adult with an advanced solid tumor such as melanoma, head and neck, liver or kidney cancer.

The J gene is TRBJ1-6, the V gene TRBV5-1; unclear D gene. V lost 1 base and J lost 7, with 9 bases in between. Per the germline V gene, CDR1 is SGHRS and CDR2 is YFSETQ. The CDR3 totals 14 residues. In DNA, the CDR3 is TGCGCCAGCAGCTTGAATATGGGCAATTCACCCCTCCACTTT. This encodes CASSLNMGNSPLHF.

V usage is TRBV10-3 and J usage is TRBJ2-2, with D tentatively TRBD2 (5 bases). The CDR3 has 14 residues. Germline V lookup: CDR1 ENHRY, CDR2 SYGVKD. V lost 7 bases, J lost 6 bases, and 15 bases lay in between. CDR3 nucleotide sequence: TGTGCCATCAAGAAAGCGGCTGAGGCCGGGGAGCTGTTTTTT. Protein sequence: CAIKKAAEAGELFF.

V usage is TRBV2 and J usage is TRBJ1-2; a possible D gene is TRBD1 (5 bases). Trimming left V 3 bases short and J 0 bases short, with 8 bases between. The CDR3 sequence is 14 residues long. CDR1 SNHLY and CDR2 FYNNEI come from the germline V gene. The CDR3 DNA reads TGTGCCAGCAGTGACCAGGGAGCTAACTATGGCTACACCTTC. It translates to CASSDQGANYGYTF.

The V call is TRBV7-9, the J call TRBJ2-1, with TRBD2 matching over 11 bases. The CDR3 spans 15 residues. Germline values: CDR1 SEHNR, CDR2 FQNEAQ (reference sequence). The J segment lost 6 bases and the V segment lost 8 bases, leaving 9 bases of the junction unmatched. The CDR3 protein is CASGKVAGGANEQFF. CDR3 DNA sequence: TGTGCCAGCGGCAAGGTAGCGGGAGGGGCCAATGAGCAGTTCTTC. Drawing the rest from reference TRBV7-9 and TRBJ2-1, the complete variable domain is DTGVSQNPRHKITKRGQNVTFRCDPISEHNRLYWYRQTLGQGPEFLTYFQNEAQLEKSRLLSDRFSAERPKGSFSTLEIQRTEQGDSAMYLCASGKVAGGANEQFFGPGTRLTVL.

The V call is TRBV11-2, the J call TRBJ2-7; the match to TRBD1 covers 11 bases. V shed 0 bases, J shed 6 bases, and the junction held 7 bases outside the gene matches. CDR1 is SGHAT, CDR2 FQNNGV, per germline. The CDR3 has 16 amino acids. The CDR3 loop reads CASSLEGGDRGGEQYF. CDR3 DNA sequence: TGTGCCAGCAGCTTAGAGGGCGGGGACAGGGGGGGCGAGCAGTACTTC.

The chain links TRBV30 to TRBJ2-7; D is undetermined. This CDR3 is built from 12 residues. Deletions cut 0 bases from V and 5 bases from J, with 8 bases between. Germline V gene sequence: CDR1 GTSNPN, CDR2 SVGIG (reference sequence). The CDR3 nucleotides are TGTGCCTGGAGTGTACTAAGGGACGAGCAGTACTTC. Its translation is CAWSVLRDEQYF.

The chain recombines TRBV28 with TRBJ1-1, with a weak D call TRBD1 (6 bases). The V gene's germline CDR1 is MDHEN and CDR2 SYDVKM. This CDR3 has 17 residues. V dropped 3 bases and J dropped 1 base, with 18 bases sitting between them. The CDR3 spells CASSFQGPVNGNTEAFF. DNA for the CDR3: TGTGCCAGCAGTTTCCAGGGGCCGGTGAACGGGAACACTGAAGCTTTCTTT.

The chain couples TRBV6-5 to TRBJ1-2, with a weak D call TRBD1 (5 bases). V lost 7 bases, J lost 5 bases, and 8 bases lay in between. The CDR3 contains 11 residues. CDR1 MNHEY and CDR2 SVGAGI come from the germline V gene. CDR3 DNA: TGTGCCAGCACCGGGGGGTATGGCTACACCTTC. As protein: CASTGGYGYTF.

The genes are TRBV5-1 and TRBJ1-2; D gene uncertain. Germline lookup yields CDR1 SGHRS and CDR2 YFSETQ. Trimming removed 3 bases from V and 4 bases from J, with 7 bases in between. The length of the CDR3 is 12 residues. CDR3 region: CASSSDVYGYTF. In DNA, the CDR3 is TGCGCCAGCAGCTCGGACGTCTATGGCTACACCTTC.

The genes are TRBV6-5 and TRBJ1-5; D is undetermined. V lost 5 bases, J lost 4 bases, and 15 bases lay in between. CDR1 is MNHEY, CDR2 SVGAGI, per germline. The CDR3 consists of 15 residues. The CDR3 coding sequence is TGTGCCAGCAGTGCCGACACCCCGACGAATCAGCCCCAGCATTTT. Its translation: CASSADTPTNQPQHF.

The chain links TRBV12-5 to TRBJ2-2; TRBD1 agrees at 10 bases. This CDR3 has 17 amino acids. V lost 2 bases and J lost 5; bases outside the gene matches: 8. CDR1 LGHNT and CDR2 FRNRAP come from the germline V gene. CDR3 DNA: TGTGCTAGTGGTTTGCCCCCGACAGGGGGCAGGACCGGGGAGCTGTTTTTT. Its translation is CASGLPPTGGRTGELFF.

The chain employs TRBV4-2 and TRBJ2-1; D possibly corresponds to TRBD2 (6 bases). In germline, CDR1 is LGHNA, CDR2 YNFKEQ. The CDR3 extends over 17 amino acids. V dropped 0 bases and J dropped 9 bases, with 21 bases sitting between them. The CDR3, as DNA: TGTGCCAGCAGCCAAGAAGTGGCGACTAGTGGGGCCTTTGAGCAGTTCTTC. Its protein product is CASSQEVATSGAFEQFF.

The chain uses TRBV6-1 and TRBJ2-7; no clear D. The ends were cut back, 4 bases at V and 2 bases at J, with 6 bases in the middle. The germline V gene encodes CDR1 MNHNS and CDR2 SASEGT. CDR3 size: 12 residues. CDR3 sequence: CASSVRAYEQYF. CDR3 bases: TGTGCCAGCAGTGTTAGAGCCTACGAGCAGTACTTC.

The rearrangement links TRBV18 to TRBJ2-7, with 7 nucleotides matching TRBD2. The V gene end was trimmed by 0 bases and the J gene end by 4 bases; junction bases not matched to a gene: 6. This CDR3 contains 15 residues. The germline CDR1 and CDR2 sequences are KGHSH and LQKENI. The CDR3 spells CASSPPGGQVYEQYF. Here the CDR3 DNA reads TGTGCCAGCTCACCACCGGGAGGGCAGGTTTACGAGCAGTACTTC.

This chain connects TRBV5-6 to TRBJ2-3; TRBD2 might be the D (5 bases). The CDR3 loop spans 13 amino acids. The V end lost 2 bases, the J end lost 5 bases, and 9 bases lay between the germline ends. In germline, CDR1 is SGHDT, CDR2 YYEEEE. The chain's CDR3 is CASSLTGGDTQYF. As DNA, the CDR3 is TGTGCCAGCAGCTTAACCGGAGGAGATACGCAGTATTTT.

The chain has TRBV19 and TRBJ1-2, with 9 bases that match TRBD1. V was clipped by 0 bases and J by 4 bases; unmatched bases: 6. The CDR3 is made up of 16 amino acids. From germline, CDR1 is LNHDA and CDR2 SQIVND (reference sequence). The CDR3 protein is CASSIDGTGNLYGYTF. The CDR3 DNA is TGTGCCAGTAGTATAGATGGGACAGGGAACCTCTATGGCTACACCTTC.

Note on this clone: One end of the junction does not line up with germline, which may come from a read error. The rearrangement links TRBV30 to TRBJ1-2; D is possibly TRBD1 (6 bases). The CDR3 is 13 residues long. The germline V gene encodes CDR1 GTSNPN and CDR2 SVGIG (reference sequence). CDR3 protein: CAWRQGPKYGYTF. Written as DNA, the CDR3 is TGTGCCTGGAGACAGGGCCCTAAGTATGGCTACACCTTC.

The V and J genes are TRBV2 and TRBJ1-1; possible D gene TRBD1, 6 bases. The length of the CDR3 is 16 residues. Germline V lookup: CDR1 SNHLY, CDR2 FYNNEI. V was pared by 0 bases and J by 0 bases, with 11 bases between. The CDR3 DNA follows: TGTGCCAGCAGTGAAGCGCTTTACAGGGTGAACACTGAAGCTTTCTTT. Amino acids: CASSEALYRVNTEAFF.

The V gene is TRBV29-1, the J gene TRBJ1-5; D perhaps matches TRBD1 (6 bases). Germline CDR1 reads SQVTM; CDR2 reads ANQGSEA. CDR3 length: 12 residues. With 4 bases removed from V and 2 bases from J, the gap between germline ends came to 6 bases. This CDR3 is CSVGQGNQPQHF. DNA of the CDR3: TGCAGCGTTGGACAGGGCAATCAGCCCCAGCATTTT.

This chain connects TRBV6-5 to TRBJ2-7; TRBD1 agrees at 8 bases. V was pared by 5 bases and J by 7 bases, with 10 bases of the junction left unmatched. CDR1 and CDR2 (germline): MNHEY, SVGAGI. The length of the CDR3 is 14 residues. DNA of the CDR3: TGTGCCAGCAGTGTAGACAGGGGCTCAGGTGAGCAGTACTTC. Its protein product is CASSVDRGSGEQYF.

J is TRBJ1-2 and V is TRBV27; no definite D call. The length of the CDR3 is 13 residues. V lost 6 bases and J lost 1, with 9 bases in between. The germline V gene encodes CDR1 MNHEY and CDR2 SMNVEV (reference sequence). The CDR3 sequence is CASSVEGNYGYTF. The CDR3 coding sequence is TGTGCCAGCAGCGTAGAGGGTAACTATGGCTACACCTTC.

The chain combines TRBV7-9 with TRBJ1-1; D is ambiguous. This CDR3 region has 14 residues. V lost 9 bases and J lost 5, with 19 bases in between. The V gene's germline CDR1 is SEHNR and CDR2 FQNEAQ (reference sequence). In DNA, the CDR3 is TGTGCCAGTCAATTGGGTGAGAGGCGGACTGAAGCTTTCTTT. Residues: CASQLGERRTEAFF.

This clone showed up many times. CDR3 nucleotide sequence: TGTGCCAGCAGCCCGGTGGCCAGTAACTCTGAAGCTTTCTTT. Residues: CASSPVASNSEAFF. V gene TRBV5-6 combines with J gene TRBJ1-1; D is ambiguous. V was pared by 4 bases and J by 6 bases, with 16 bases between. This CDR3 has 14 amino acids. The germline V gene has CDR1 SGHDT and CDR2 YYEEEE.

This rearrangement joins TRBV5-1 to TRBJ1-2; 11 bases line up with TRBD1. This CDR3 spans 17 amino acids. Losses at the gene ends were 4 bases for V and 4 bases for J; bases not matched to a gene: 12. Germline-derived CDR1 and CDR2 are SGHRS and YFSETQ. CDR3 loop: CASSEPGQGGVGYGYTF. The CDR3 DNA is TGCGCCAGCAGCGAACCGGGACAGGGGGGTGTGGGCTATGGCTACACCTTC.

The count of this clone is one. The chain couples TRBV7-2 to TRBJ1-5; D possibly corresponds to TRBD1 (6 bases). V was pared by 2 bases and J by 2 bases, with 7 bases between. Germline values: CDR1 SGHTA, CDR2 FQGNSA. This CDR3 spans 14 amino acids. In DNA, the CDR3 is TGTGCCAGCAGCTTACACAGGGGCAATCAGCCCCAGCATTTT. It translates to CASSLHRGNQPQHF.

As DNA, the CDR3 is TGTGCCAGCAGTGGATACAGTGAAAATCAGCCCCAGCATTTT. This gives the protein CASSGYSENQPQHF. The rearrangement uses TRBV25-1 and TRBJ1-5; D not resolved. The CDR3 extends over 14 amino acids. Germline assignment: CDR1 MGHDK and CDR2 SYGVNS. V was cut by 4 bases and J by 4 bases, with 11 bases left in between.

CDR3: CASSLGGTYGYTF. For the CDR3, the DNA is TGTGCCAGCAGCTTAGGGGGAACCTATGGCTACACCTTC. This sequence joins TRBV7-9 and TRBJ1-2; D gene ambiguous. Trimming stripped 1 base from V and 4 bases from J, with 7 bases between. The CDR3 covers 13 residues. The germline V gene encodes CDR1 SEHNR and CDR2 FQNEAQ (reference sequence).

The chain is built from TRBV7-8 and TRBJ2-6; D is unclear. The CDR3 length is 14 residues. The V end was cut by 8 bases, the J end by 0 bases, with 8 bases between. Germline V gene lookup returns CDR1 SGHVS and CDR2 FQNEAQ. The CDR3 is CASGVASGANVLTF. Here the CDR3 DNA reads TGTGCCAGCGGGGTGGCCTCTGGGGCCAACGTCCTGACTTTC.

The chain has TRBV10-2 and TRBJ2-3; 8 bases are a match to TRBD1. CDR1 and CDR2 (germline): WSHSY, SAAADI. Trimming at V came to 11 bases and at J to 1 base, leaving 5 bases not matched to a gene. This CDR3 is built from 13 residues. This CDR3 is CASQGAGTDTQYF. Written as DNA, the CDR3 is TGCGCCTCCCAGGGGGCTGGCACAGATACGCAGTATTTT.